Below, 27 T cell receptor beta chains from the same sample are listed, as sequenced in a study of T cell repertoires in cytomegalovirus infection (dated by TCRdb to between 2019 and 2020). Sequencing was performed on an Illumina HiSeq 1500. TCRdb reanalyzed the raw reads on its own, using fastp at Q25 for trimming and MiXCR for clone calling, and kept in-frame beta chains. All rows with the same CDR3 protein become a single entry with the most common DNA and genes. The sample table holds 570,000 or so distinct CDR3 sequences, of which 40% were seen once. Around 50% of the sample goes to the ten largest clones. No antigen is known for these receptors. The sample's treatment or condition, from its label and the paper: in vitro stimulation with specific CMV peptide epitopes to enrich CMV-specific T cells. The material was cultured PBMCs, obtained from culture after CMV antigen stimulation. These receptors originate from a human donor in good health (CMV status not recorded). Some clones in this sample may be carry-over from other donors' samples.

The V call is TRBV7-6, the J call TRBJ2-1; 10 bases are shared with TRBD1. CDR1 SGHVS and CDR2 FNYEAQ come from the germline V gene. There are 14 residues in the CDR3. Losses at the gene ends were 4 bases for V and 8 bases for J; bases not matched to a gene: 5. The CDR3 DNA reads TGTGCCAGCAGCTGGCCGACAGGGGGCGATGAGCAGTTCTTC. Translating gives CASSWPTGGDEQFF.

The chain couples TRBV5-6 to TRBJ1-2; 8 positions match TRBD1. Germline assignment: CDR1 SGHDT and CDR2 YYEEEE. The length of the CDR3 is 15 residues. The trim removed 3 bases at V and 5 bases at J, leaving 9 bases unmatched. CDR3 bases: TGTGCCAGCAGCTCGCTGGGACAGGCGGATTATGGCTACACCTTC. Protein sequence: CASSSLGQADYGYTF.

In this sample, this clonotype turned up a few times. The chain's CDR3 is CASSYRGKNSPLHF. CDR3 nucleotide sequence: TGTGCCAGCAGCTACCGAGGGAAAAATTCACCCCTCCACTTT. The chain is built from TRBV7-2 and TRBJ1-6, with D hard to call. The CDR3 sequence is 14 residues long. V was trimmed by 4 bases and J by 7 bases, leaving 11 bases between them. Per germline, CDR1 SGHTA and CDR2 FQGNSA.

This clonotype appeared a few times. The chain joins TRBV12-3 or TRBV12-4 to TRBJ1-2, with TRBD1 as a possible D gene (5 bases). The CDR3 length is 15 residues. The V end lost 4 bases, the J end lost 8 bases, and 20 bases lay between the germline ends. The CDR3 sequence is CASSSSGTRGSGYTF. The CDR3 DNA reads TGTGCCAGCAGTTCCTCCGGGACTCGGGGCTCGGGCTACACCTTC.

The V gene is TRBV7-8, the J gene TRBJ1-1, with 8 bases matching TRBD1. V lost 2 bases, J lost 0 bases, and 11 bases stayed unmatched. CDR1 is SGHVS and CDR2 is FQNEAQ in the germline V gene. The CDR3 spans 18 residues. In DNA form, the CDR3 reads TGTGCCAGCAGCTTACCCCGCGGACAGGGAAACATGAACACTGAAGCTTTCTTT. It encodes CASSLPRGQGNMNTEAFF.

The gene calls are TRBV7-9 and TRBJ1-2; 8 nucleotides align to TRBD1. The V and J ends lost 3 bases and 6 bases, in that order; junction bases with no gene match: 9. Germline loops: CDR1 SEHNR, CDR2 FQNEAQ (reference sequence). The CDR3 spans 15 residues. CDR3 nucleotide sequence: TGTGCCAGCAGCTTGGCAGGGGGCGCCGGAAATGGCTACACCTTC. This translates into CASSLAGGAGNGYTF.

The chain recombines TRBV12-3 or TRBV12-4 with TRBJ1-2; 7 bases align to TRBD1. V lost 6 bases and J lost 4; bases outside the gene matches: 11. The CDR3 runs 15 residues. CDR3 in DNA: TGTGCCAGCAGCTCGGCCCCGACAGGGACCTATGGCTACACCTTC. Translating gives CASSSAPTGTYGYTF.

Only a few counts were recorded for this clonotype. The chain couples TRBV11-2 to TRBJ2-1; D ambiguous. The CDR3 is 16 residues long. Trimming left V 6 bases short and J 5 bases short, with 20 bases between. Germline loops: CDR1 SGHAT, CDR2 FQNNGV. CDR3 sequence: CASRSIPGPKDNEQFF. Here the CDR3 DNA reads TGTGCCAGCAGATCGATCCCTGGCCCCAAAGACAATGAGCAGTTCTTC.

The chain carries TRBV12-3 or TRBV12-4 and TRBJ2-2, with 8 bases that match TRBD2. Trimming at V came to 6 bases and at J to 1 base, leaving 7 bases not matched to a gene. This CDR3 has 16 amino acids. The CDR3 DNA reads TGTGCCAGCAGCGGTAGCGGGGACCTGAACACCGGGGAGCTGTTTTTT. Amino acids: CASSGSGDLNTGELFF.

This chain connects TRBV10-3 to TRBJ1-2; D unclear. V was shortened by 3 bases and J by 2 bases, with 10 bases between the two germline ends. The CDR3 loop spans 14 amino acids. Germline V lookup: CDR1 ENHRY, CDR2 SYGVKD. The DNA for the CDR3 is TGTGCCATCAGTGACGAGGGTGCAAACTATGGCTACACCTTC. This sequence encodes CAISDEGANYGYTF.

This clonotype has only a few counts. V and J are TRBV7-6 and TRBJ1-1; no clear D gene. The CDR3 is 12 residues long. The ends were cut back, 3 bases at V and 5 bases at J, with 7 bases in the middle. The germline gives CDR1 SGHVS, CDR2 FNYEAQ. The CDR3 nucleotides are TGTGCCAGCAGCTTTTTGAGGACTGAAGCTTTCTTT. It encodes CASSFLRTEAFF.

Remarks on this clonotype: This clone may be a read error of a much larger clone one base away. The V gene is TRBV6-1, the J gene TRBJ1-6; D not resolved. CDR3 size: 12 residues. Germline V gene lookup returns CDR1 MNHNS and CDR2 SASEGT. The CDR3 DNA is TGTGCCAGCAGTTTCCCGGGTTCACCCCCCCACTTT. It specifies CASSFPGSPPHF.

This clonotype was recorded at least ten times. The chain employs TRBV7-6 and TRBJ1-3; weak D call: TRBD1 (5 bases). The V gene's germline CDR1 is SGHVS and CDR2 FNYEAQ. The V end was cut by 2 bases, the J end by 4 bases, with 12 bases between. This CDR3 has 15 amino acids. The CDR3 DNA sequence: TGTGCCAGCAGCTTATATTCAGGGTCGGGAAACACCATATATTTT. It is translated as CASSLYSGSGNTIYF.

This chain links TRBV11-2 with TRBJ2-3; D might be TRBD1 or TRBD2, each matching 6 bases. Looked up from germline, CDR1 is SGHAT and CDR2 is FQNNGV. Trimming took 4 bases from V and 4 from J, leaving 15 bases between them. The CDR3 covers 15 residues. CDR3 DNA: TGTGCCAGCAGCTCCCCGGGGGCTTGGTCAGATACGCAGTATTTT. Translation: CASSSPGAWSDTQYF.

A note on this clonotype: Compared with germline, one end of the junction differs, possibly owing to a read error. Here the CDR3 DNA reads TGTGCCAGCAGCCCCACTCCGGGAGGGGGGGCTGCAGACTTC. It encodes CASSPTPGGGAADF. V is TRBV7-2 and J is TRBJ2-5; 8 nucleotides line up with TRBD2. Germline V gene data show CDR1 as SGHTA and CDR2 as FQGNSA. There are 14 residues in the CDR3.

In its sample, this clonotype was seen a few times. The chain joins TRBV4-1 to TRBJ2-1; a weak D match, TRBD2 (7 bases). CDR1 and CDR2 from the germline V gene are MGHRA and YSYEKL. This CDR3 has 22 residues. The V gene lost 7 bases and the J gene lost 0 bases, with 34 bases spanning the gap. Here the CDR3 DNA reads TGCGCCAGCACCAAAAGGACCCTTGGCGGGAGATCCAAGGGGGGCTCCTACAATGAGCAGTTCTTC. Protein product: CASTKRTLGGRSKGGSYNEQFF.

This clonotype turned up a few times. The genes are TRBV23-1 and TRBJ2-1, with TRBD1 as a possible D gene (6 bases). TRBV23-1 is classed as an ORF, of uncertain function. CDR3 length equals 17 residues. Trimming cost V 2 bases and J 0 bases, with 14 bases left between them. The CDR3 region has the DNA TGCGCCAGCAGTCAAGATGGGGGACACAGCTCCTACAATGAGCAGTTCTTC. It translates to CASSQDGGHSSYNEQFF.

The chain combines TRBV28 with TRBJ2-7; D might be TRBD2 (6 bases). The germline V gene has CDR1 MDHEN and CDR2 SYDVKM. V gave up 3 bases and J gave up 6 bases, with 27 bases separating them. The CDR3 has 18 residues. In DNA, the CDR3 is TGTGCCAGCAGTTTGGGGTTGGGCTGGAGGGAAGAGGAGAGCGAGCAGTACTTC. This encodes CASSLGLGWREEESEQYF.

The chain carries TRBV10-3 and TRBJ2-3; TRBD1 matches at 9 bases. The CDR3 length is 14 residues. Germline values: CDR1 ENHRY, CDR2 SYGVKD. The V segment lost 10 bases and the J segment 6 bases; nucleotides outside the gene matches: 11. For the CDR3, the DNA is TGTGCCACAAGGACAGGGGAAGTATGGGATACGCAGTATTTT. Its translation is CATRTGEVWDTQYF.

The chain has TRBV7-2 and TRBJ2-2; D is ambiguous. CDR3 length: 12 amino acids. Germline V gene data show CDR1 as SGHTA and CDR2 as FQGNSA. The V gene lost 4 bases and the J gene lost 6 bases, with 6 bases spanning the gap. The chain's CDR3 is CASSYKSGELFF. DNA for the CDR3: TGTGCCAGCAGCTACAAGTCCGGGGAGCTGTTTTTT.

J is TRBJ2-1 and V is TRBV19; D perhaps matches TRBD2 (5 bases). Trimming took off 3 bases at V and 6 bases at J, with 15 bases between the two ends. From germline, CDR1 is LNHDA and CDR2 SQIVND (reference sequence). The CDR3 spans 15 residues. In DNA form, the CDR3 reads TGTGCCAGTAGTATTAAACGGGGTCCCTCCAATGAGCAGTTCTTC. Translating gives CASSIKRGPSNEQFF. The full variable domain, with the rest looked up from reference TRBV19 and TRBJ2-1, is DGGITQSPKYLFRKEGQNVTLSCEQNLNHDAMYWYRQDPGQGLRLIYYSQIVNDFQKGDIAEGYSVSREKKESFPLTVTSAQKNPTAFYLCASSIKRGPSNEQFFGPGTRLTVL.

The chain joins TRBV20-1 to TRBJ1-2; the D gene is possibly TRBD1 (6 bases). The germline V gene encodes CDR1 DFQATT and CDR2 SNEGSKA (reference sequence). Trimming stripped 4 bases from V and 8 bases from J, with 11 bases between. The CDR3 length is 11 residues. This chain's CDR3 is CSAKNREGYTF. CDR3 in DNA: TGCAGTGCTAAAAACAGGGAGGGCTACACCTTC.

At least ten counts were recorded for this clonotype. The chain uses TRBV4-1 and TRBJ2-5; D uncertain. This CDR3 is 14 amino acids long. Trimming took off 2 bases at V and 5 bases at J, with 12 bases between the two ends. The V gene's germline CDR1 is MGHRA and CDR2 YSYEKL. CDR3 in amino acids: CASSQRLGPETQYF. CDR3 nucleotides: TGCGCCAGCAGCCAACGTCTAGGTCCTGAGACCCAGTACTTC.

This clonotype appeared a few times. V and J are TRBV24-1 and TRBJ2-1; D possibly corresponds to TRBD2 (5 bases). The V and J ends lost 2 bases and 7 bases respectively, with 8 bases between them. This CDR3 region has 13 residues. Germline lookup yields CDR1 KGHDR and CDR2 SFDVKD. In DNA, the CDR3 is TGTGCCACCAGTGATTCCGGGGTGAATGAGCAGTTCTTC. Protein product: CATSDSGVNEQFF.

In this sample, this clonotype turned up a few times. This rearrangement joins TRBV12-3 or TRBV12-4 to TRBJ2-1; TRBD2 agrees at 8 bases. CDR3 length: 15 residues. J gave up 4 bases and V 7 bases, and 9 bases lay outside the gene matches. The CDR3 region has the DNA TGTGCCAGCACCCTGGGGCTAGCGGGTTACAATGAGCAGTTCTTC. This sequence encodes CASTLGLAGYNEQFF.

This chain joins TRBV29-1 and TRBJ2-1; 7 nucleotides agree with TRBD1. J gave up 4 bases and V 4 bases, and 4 bases lay outside the gene matches. The length of the CDR3 is 13 residues. From germline, CDR1 is SQVTM and CDR2 ANQGSEA. The CDR3 protein is CSVVRDRYNEQFF. For the CDR3, the DNA is TGCAGCGTTGTTCGGGACAGATACAATGAGCAGTTCTTC.

This clonotype was counted a few times. The chain carries TRBV7-9 and TRBJ2-3; TRBD2 might be the D (6 bases). The CDR3 totals 17 residues. Trimming took 1 base from V and 0 from J, leaving 14 bases between them. The V gene's germline CDR1 is SEHNR and CDR2 FQNEAQ (reference sequence). The CDR3 sequence is CASSLVLGGSSTDTQYF. The CDR3 DNA follows: TGTGCCAGCAGCTTAGTATTGGGGGGATCAAGCACAGATACGCAGTATTTT.